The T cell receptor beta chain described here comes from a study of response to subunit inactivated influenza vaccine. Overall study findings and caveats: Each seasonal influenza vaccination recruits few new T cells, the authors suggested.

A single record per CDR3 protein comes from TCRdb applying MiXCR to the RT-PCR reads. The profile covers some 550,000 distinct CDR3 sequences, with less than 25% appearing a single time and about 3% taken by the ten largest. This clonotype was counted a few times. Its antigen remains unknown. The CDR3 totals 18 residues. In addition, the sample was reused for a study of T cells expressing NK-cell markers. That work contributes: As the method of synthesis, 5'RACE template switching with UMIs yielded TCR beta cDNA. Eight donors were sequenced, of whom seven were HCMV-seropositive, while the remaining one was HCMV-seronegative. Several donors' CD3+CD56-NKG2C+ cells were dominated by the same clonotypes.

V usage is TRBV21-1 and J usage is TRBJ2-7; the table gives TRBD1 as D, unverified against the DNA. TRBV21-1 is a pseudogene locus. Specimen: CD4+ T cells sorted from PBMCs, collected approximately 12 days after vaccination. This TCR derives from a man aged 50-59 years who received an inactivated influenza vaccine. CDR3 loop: CASTSFILWDRASYEQYF. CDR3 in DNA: TGTGCCTCCACAAGTTTTATTTTGTGGGACAGGGCCTCCTACGAGCAGTACTTC.